This is a list of T cell receptor beta chains from one sample in a study of blood T cell repertoires in COVID-19. Profiling relied on immunoSEQ multiplex PCR, and the TCRdb table lists in-frame clones only, not all of them. Of approximately 470,000 clones in the sample, approximately 83% were seen once. The material sequenced was peripheral blood. All receptors come from a human donor in a cohort sampled during active COVID-19. CDR3s include the opening cysteine and the closing phenylalanine or tryptophan. D genes are given only for firm matches. Clone size is shown for a subset of rows, as once, few, many or a class of expanded clone.

CDR3aa: CASSFSGAGEQYF
CDR3nt: TGTGCCAGCAGCTTCTCCGGAGCTGGCGAGCAGTACTTC
abundance: -
d_gene: -
v_gene: TRBV11-3
j_gene: TRBJ2-7

CDR3aa: CASSFGGVNTGELFF
CDR3nt: TGTGCCAGCAGCTTCGGCGGAGTAAACACCGGGGAGCTGTTTTTT
abundance: -
d_gene: -
v_gene: TRBV7-2
j_gene: TRBJ2-2

CDR3aa: CASSDHTGYNEQFF
CDR3nt: TGCGCCAGCAGCGATCATACAGGGTACAATGAGCAGTTCTTC
abundance: few
d_gene: -
v_gene: TRBV5-1
j_gene: TRBJ2-1

CDR3aa: CASSQGAGNYGYTF
CDR3nt: TGTGCCAGCAGCCAAGGTGCCGGGAACTATGGCTACACCTTC
abundance: few
d_gene: -
v_gene: TRBV3-1/TRBV3-2
j_gene: TRBJ1-2

CDR3aa: CASSFPSYTDTQYF
CDR3nt: TGTGCCAGCAGCTTTCCAAGCTACACAGATACGCAGTATTTT
abundance: -
d_gene: -
v_gene: TRBV11-2
j_gene: TRBJ2-3

CDR3aa: CASSSHSGYTF
CDR3nt: TGTGCCAGCAGTTCCCATAGCGGCTACACCTTC
abundance: -
d_gene: -
v_gene: TRBV28
j_gene: TRBJ1-2

CDR3aa: CSGVDFSSDTQYF
CDR3nt: TGCAGCGGGGTGGACTTTAGCTCAGATACGCAGTATTTT
abundance: -
d_gene: -
v_gene: TRBV29-1
j_gene: TRBJ2-3

CDR3aa: CASSEVWGGQPQHF
CDR3nt: TGTGCCAGTAGTGAGGTTTGGGGCGGTCAGCCCCAGCATTTT
abundance: -
d_gene: -
v_gene: TRBV19
j_gene: TRBJ1-5

CDR3aa: CASMRDTSGTYEQYF
CDR3nt: TGCGCCAGCATGCGTGATACTAGCGGTACCTACGAGCAGTACTTC
abundance: -
d_gene: TRBD2
v_gene: TRBV5-1
j_gene: TRBJ2-7

CDR3aa: CASSQDNVRGSKNTIYF
CDR3nt: TGTGCCAGCAGCCAAGATAATGTGCGGGGGTCTAAGAACACCATATATTTT
abundance: -
d_gene: -
v_gene: TRBV3-1/TRBV3-2
j_gene: TRBJ1-3

CDR3aa: CASSLAPGTNTGELFF
CDR3nt: TGTGCCAGCAGCTTAGCGCCAGGGACGAACACCGGGGAGCTGTTTTTT
abundance: -
d_gene: -
v_gene: TRBV7-6
j_gene: TRBJ2-2

CDR3aa: CASSTPRGQNYGYTF
CDR3nt: TGTGCCAGCAGTACGCCTCGAGGACAGAACTATGGCTACACCTTC
abundance: few
d_gene: -
v_gene: TRBV28
j_gene: TRBJ1-2

CDR3aa: CASSISGGGVVGELFF
CDR3nt: TGTGCCAGTAGTATATCAGGGGGAGGAGTTGTCGGGGAGCTGTTTTTT
abundance: few
d_gene: -
v_gene: TRBV19
j_gene: TRBJ2-2

CDR3aa: CASSLRVPPQFF
CDR3nt: TGTGCCAGCAGTTTACGGGTCCCCCCGCAGTTCTTC
abundance: -
d_gene: -
v_gene: TRBV28
j_gene: TRBJ2-1

CDR3aa: CSVDRTGYNEQFF
CDR3nt: TGCAGCGTCGATAGGACAGGCTACAATGAGCAGTTCTTC
abundance: -
d_gene: TRBD1
v_gene: TRBV29-1
j_gene: TRBJ2-1

CDR3aa: CASSREGGFNQPQHF
CDR3nt: TGTGCCAGCAGCCGAGAAGGGGGTTTCAATCAGCCCCAGCATTTT
abundance: -
d_gene: -
v_gene: TRBV7-8
j_gene: TRBJ1-5

CDR3aa: CASSLGRGLAGGPAKNIQYF
CDR3nt: TGTGCCAGCAGCTTAGGGAGGGGACTAGCGGGAGGCCCGGCCAAAAACATTCAGTACTTC
abundance: -
d_gene: TRBD2
v_gene: TRBV7-3
j_gene: TRBJ2-4

CDR3aa: CASSVGQDNSPLHF
CDR3nt: TGTGCCAGCAGCGTAGGGCAGGATAATTCACCCCTCCACTTT
abundance: -
d_gene: -
v_gene: TRBV9
j_gene: TRBJ1-6

CDR3aa: CASSAIRLAASTDTQYF
CDR3nt: TGTGCCAGCAGTGCTATAAGACTAGCGGCTAGCACAGATACGCAGTATTTT
abundance: -
d_gene: TRBD2
v_gene: TRBV6-1
j_gene: TRBJ2-3

CDR3aa: CASSLAAVPNYGYTF
CDR3nt: TGTGCCAGCAGCTTAGCGGCGGTCCCTAACTATGGCTACACCTTC
abundance: -
d_gene: -
v_gene: TRBV7-2
j_gene: TRBJ1-2

CDR3aa: CASSYSGTGSYEQYF
CDR3nt: TGTGCCAGCAGTTACTCTGGGACAGGGTCCTACGAGCAGTACTTC
abundance: -
d_gene: TRBD1
v_gene: TRBV6-5
j_gene: TRBJ2-7

CDR3aa: CASSLAYNYEQYF
CDR3nt: TGTGCCAGCAGCTTGGCCTATAACTACGAGCAGTACTTC
abundance: -
d_gene: -
v_gene: TRBV5-8
j_gene: TRBJ2-7

CDR3aa: CASSLGRGPDEKLFF
CDR3nt: TGTGCCAGCAGCTTAGGCAGGGGGCCTGATGAAAAACTGTTTTTT
abundance: few
d_gene: TRBD1
v_gene: TRBV7-3
j_gene: TRBJ1-4

CDR3aa: CAWSPGLVEKLFF
CDR3nt: TGTGCCTGGAGTCCGGGACTTGTAGAAAAACTGTTTTTT
abundance: -
d_gene: -
v_gene: TRBV30
j_gene: TRBJ1-4

CDR3aa: CAWSRGGEGNQPQHF
CDR3nt: TGTGCCTGGAGTCGTGGAGGGGAGGGCAATCAGCCCCAGCATTTT
abundance: -
d_gene: -
v_gene: TRBV30
j_gene: TRBJ1-5

CDR3aa: CASIKGAPDTGELFF
CDR3nt: TGTGCCAGCATAAAGGGGGCACCGGATACCGGGGAGCTGTTTTTT
abundance: once
d_gene: TRBD1
v_gene: TRBV7-9
j_gene: TRBJ2-2

CDR3aa: CASSSGRDSPLHF
CDR3nt: TGTGCCAGCAGCTCCGGCCGGGATTCACCCCTCCACTTT
abundance: -
d_gene: -
v_gene: TRBV7-3
j_gene: TRBJ1-6

CDR3aa: CASSKTGTDRETQYF
CDR3nt: TGTGCCAGCAGTAAAACAGGGACGGATCGAGAGACCCAGTACTTC
abundance: -
d_gene: -
v_gene: TRBV28
j_gene: TRBJ2-5

CDR3aa: CASSQNLGRNTEAFF
CDR3nt: TGTGCCAGCTCACAAAATCTGGGCCGGAACACTGAAGCTTTCTTT
abundance: -
d_gene: -
v_gene: TRBV18
j_gene: TRBJ1-1

CDR3aa: CASSLATGYQETQYF
CDR3nt: TGTGCCAGCAGCTTGGCCACCGGGTACCAAGAGACCCAGTACTTC
abundance: -
d_gene: -
v_gene: TRBV5-8
j_gene: TRBJ2-5

CDR3aa: CASSLDPTGESYEQYF
CDR3nt: TGTGCCAGCAGCTTAGATCCGACAGGGGAAAGCTACGAGCAGTACTTC
abundance: -
d_gene: TRBD1
v_gene: TRBV7-9
j_gene: TRBJ2-7

CDR3aa: CASSIAGTVANYGYTF
CDR3nt: TGTGCCAGTAGTATAGCGGGGACAGTAGCTAACTATGGCTACACCTTC
abundance: -
d_gene: TRBD1
v_gene: TRBV19
j_gene: TRBJ1-2

CDR3aa: CASSLRARQGGNSPLHF
CDR3nt: TGTGCCAGCAGCTTACGGGCTAGACAGGGGGGTAATTCACCCCTCCACTTT
abundance: -
d_gene: TRBD1
v_gene: TRBV7-6
j_gene: TRBJ1-6

CDR3aa: CASSQGTGELFF
CDR3nt: TGTGCCAGCAGTCAGGGGACCGGGGAGCTGTTTTTT
abundance: -
d_gene: -
v_gene: TRBV12-3/TRBV12-4
j_gene: TRBJ2-2

CDR3aa: CASSLGLNYGYTF
CDR3nt: TGTGCCAGCAGTTTGGGACTGAACTATGGCTACACCTTC
abundance: -
d_gene: -
v_gene: TRBV12-3/TRBV12-4
j_gene: TRBJ1-2

CDR3aa: CASSHSGIQADTQYF
CDR3nt: TGTGCCAGCAGCCATAGCGGGATTCAAGCAGATACGCAGTATTTT
abundance: -
d_gene: TRBD2
v_gene: TRBV3-1/TRBV3-2
j_gene: TRBJ2-3

CDR3aa: CATSPGRNQPQHF
CDR3nt: TGTGCCACCAGCCCTGGGAGGAACCAGCCCCAGCATTTT
abundance: -
d_gene: -
v_gene: TRBV15
j_gene: TRBJ1-5

CDR3aa: CANSPGGVSGNTIYF
CDR3nt: TGTGCTAATAGTCCAGGGGGAGTCTCTGGAAACACCATATATTTT
abundance: -
d_gene: TRBD1
v_gene: TRBV6-5
j_gene: TRBJ1-3

CDR3aa: CASSLNAGSYEQYF
CDR3nt: TGCGCCAGCAGCTTGAATGCGGGTTCCTACGAGCAGTACTTC
abundance: -
d_gene: -
v_gene: TRBV5-1
j_gene: TRBJ2-7

CDR3aa: CASSPARQGLGDEQYF
CDR3nt: TGTGCCAGCAGTCCCGCCCGACAGGGGTTAGGCGACGAGCAGTACTTC
abundance: -
d_gene: TRBD1
v_gene: TRBV25-1
j_gene: TRBJ2-7

CDR3aa: CATSLQGIYGYTF
CDR3nt: TGTGCCACCAGCCTCCAGGGGATCTATGGCTACACCTTC
abundance: -
d_gene: -
v_gene: TRBV15
j_gene: TRBJ1-2

CDR3aa: CASSLEGSYEQYF
CDR3nt: TGTGCCAGCTCACTGGAGGGCTCCTACGAGCAGTACTTC
abundance: -
d_gene: -
v_gene: TRBV18
j_gene: TRBJ2-7

CDR3aa: CASSESGVAGPPQYF
CDR3nt: TGTGCCAGCAGTGAAAGCGGGGTAGCGGGCCCCCCGCAGTATTTT
abundance: few
d_gene: TRBD2
v_gene: TRBV2
j_gene: TRBJ2-3

CDR3aa: CASSLAGGRETQYF
CDR3nt: TGTGCCAGCAGTTTAGCGGGAGGGCGAGAGACCCAGTACTTC
abundance: -
d_gene: TRBD2
v_gene: TRBV27
j_gene: TRBJ2-5

CDR3aa: CASSSSGTSRSEQYF
CDR3nt: TGTGCCAGCAGCTCGTCCGGGACATCTAGGTCCGAGCAGTACTTC
abundance: -
d_gene: -
v_gene: TRBV7-3
j_gene: TRBJ2-7

CDR3aa: CASSSPDRGLEPLHF
CDR3nt: TGTGCCAGCAGCTCTCCAGACAGGGGGCTGGAACCCCTCCACTTT
abundance: -
d_gene: TRBD1
v_gene: TRBV7-2
j_gene: TRBJ1-6

CDR3aa: CASSPQREPAIQYF
CDR3nt: TGTGCCAGCAGCCCCCAGCGGGAGCCCGCTATTCAGTACTTC
abundance: -
d_gene: TRBD2
v_gene: TRBV2
j_gene: TRBJ2-4

CDR3aa: CASSLVLAGNEQFF
CDR3nt: TGTGCCAGCAGCTTAGTTTTAGCGGGGAATGAGCAGTTCTTC
abundance: -
d_gene: TRBD2
v_gene: TRBV7-2
j_gene: TRBJ2-1

CDR3aa: CASYGPGGAGRSYEQYF
CDR3nt: TGTGCCAGCTATGGGCCCGGGGGGGCGGGTCGGTCCTACGAGCAGTACTTC
abundance: once
d_gene: -
v_gene: TRBV21-1
j_gene: TRBJ2-7

CDR3aa: CASSGSGTGYTDTQYF
CDR3nt: TGTGCCAGCAGCGGCTCCGGGACAGGGTACACAGATACGCAGTATTTT
abundance: -
d_gene: TRBD1
v_gene: TRBV9
j_gene: TRBJ2-3

CDR3aa: CASSFGHEQYF
CDR3nt: TGTGCCAGCAGCTTTGGCCACGAGCAGTACTTC
abundance: -
d_gene: -
v_gene: TRBV7-6
j_gene: TRBJ2-7

CDR3aa: CASSLGTGGPTEAFF
CDR3nt: TGTGCCAGCAGCTTGGGGACAGGGGGGCCCACTGAAGCTTTCTTT
abundance: -
d_gene: TRBD1
v_gene: TRBV11-3
j_gene: TRBJ1-1

CDR3aa: CASNSIQAGANVLTF
CDR3nt: TGTGCCAGCAACTCTATCCAGGCTGGGGCCAACGTCCTGACTTTC
abundance: -
d_gene: -
v_gene: TRBV5-5
j_gene: TRBJ2-6

CDR3aa: CASGLFPGQGSRFYGYTF
CDR3nt: TGTGCTAGTGGTTTGTTTCCGGGACAGGGGAGTCGGTTCTATGGCTACACCTTC
abundance: once
d_gene: TRBD1
v_gene: TRBV12-5
j_gene: TRBJ1-2

CDR3aa: CASSQDWAGGRDASPLHF
CDR3nt: TGCGCCAGCAGCCAAGATTGGGCAGGGGGCCGGGATGCCTCACCCCTCCACTTT
abundance: few
d_gene: TRBD1
v_gene: TRBV4-3
j_gene: TRBJ1-6